The 30 T cell receptor beta chains below all came from one sample that was sequenced in a study of T cell changes during pregnancy in multiple sclerosis. The repertoire was sequenced with immunoSEQ multiplex PCR; TCRdb's copy has only in-frame clones and lacks some. The sample has about 20,000 clones, around 89% seen once. The sample was CD8+ T cells from peripheral blood mononuclear cells, taken in the third trimester of pregnancy. The receptor set was obtained from a female donor in good health, enrolled as a control in a pregnancy study.

V gene TRBV4-1 combines with J gene TRBJ2-3, with 9 positions matching TRBD1. The V gene's germline CDR1 is MGHRA and CDR2 YSYEKL. The CDR3 is 16 residues long. The V and J ends lost 4 bases and 5 bases, in that order; junction bases with no gene match: 10. The CDR3 region is CASSLTGGDFLDTQYF. In nucleotides, the CDR3 is TGCGCCAGCAGCCTCACAGGGGGCGATTTTCTAGATACGCAGTATTTT.

The V call is TRBV7-9, the J call TRBJ2-2, with 7 bases identical to TRBD2. This CDR3 region has 15 residues. The germline gives CDR1 SEHNR, CDR2 FQNEAQ (reference sequence). J gave up 2 bases and V 2 bases, and 2 bases lay outside the gene matches. The CDR3: CASSLTSANTGELFF. The CDR3 region has the DNA TGTGCCAGCAGCTTAACTAGCGCTAACACCGGGGAGCTGTTTTTT.

The count of this clone is one. This chain uses TRBV11-2 with TRBJ2-7; TRBD1 matches at 10 bases. The J segment lost 0 bases and the V segment lost 4 bases, leaving 9 bases of the junction unmatched. The CDR3 runs to 17 residues. Germline V lookup: CDR1 SGHAT, CDR2 FQNNGV. As DNA, the CDR3 is TGTGCCAGCAGCTCCTCGACAGGGGGCCTCCTCTCCTACGAGCAGTACTTC. Translation: CASSSSTGGLLSYEQYF.

V usage is TRBV30 and J usage is TRBJ1-2; 7 bases are shared with TRBD1. The V gene end was trimmed by 1 base and the J gene end by 5 bases; junction bases not matched to a gene: 4. The germline gives CDR1 GTSNPN, CDR2 SVGIG (reference sequence). This CDR3 comprises 13 residues. The CDR3: CAWSAGTAYGYTF. The CDR3 DNA reads as TGTGCCTGGAGTGCAGGGACAGCGTATGGCTACACCTTC.

CDR3 residues: CASSIDAGTGEAFF. The CDR3 region has the DNA TGTGCCAGTAGTATAGACGCCGGGACAGGTGAAGCTTTCTTT. This chain connects TRBV19 to TRBJ1-1; 8 nucleotides match TRBD1. With 0 bases clipped from V and 7 bases from J, the junction kept 4 bases outside the gene matches. The CDR3 has 14 residues. Looked up from germline, CDR1 is LNHDA and CDR2 is SQIVND (reference sequence).

This chain links TRBV6-5 with TRBJ1-2; D perhaps matches TRBD1 (6 bases). V lost 3 bases to trimming and J lost 2 bases, with 10 bases between them. Germline CDR1 MNHEY, CDR2 SVGAGI. CDR3 length: 14 residues. CDR3 sequence: CASSYLDSNYGYTF. DNA of the CDR3: TGTGCCAGCAGTTATTTGGACAGCAACTATGGCTACACCTTC.

This rearrangement joins TRBV15 to TRBJ2-1; D call uncertain. The CDR3 runs to 13 residues. Germline V gene lookup returns CDR1 LNHNV and CDR2 YYDKDF (reference sequence). Trimming removed 0 bases from V and 7 bases from J, with 7 bases in between. The CDR3 protein is CATSRDWQNEQFF. The CDR3 DNA reads TGTGCCACCAGCAGAGATTGGCAGAATGAGCAGTTCTTC.

This chain links TRBV28 with TRBJ2-7; 13 bases match TRBD2. The V and J ends lost 2 bases and 4 bases, in that order; junction bases with no gene match: 8. CDR1 and CDR2 from the germline V gene are MDHEN and SYDVKM. CDR3 length equals 17 residues. The CDR3 reads CASSLLLAGGPSYEQYF. For the CDR3, the DNA is TGTGCCAGCAGTTTACTACTAGCGGGAGGGCCGTCATACGAGCAGTACTTC.

The chain joins TRBV5-1 to TRBJ1-5; no reliable D call. V gave up 0 bases and J gave up 7 bases, with 14 bases separating them. Germline lookup yields CDR1 SGHRS and CDR2 YFSETQ. The CDR3 length is 15 residues. The CDR3 nucleotides read TGCGCCAGCAGCTTGGATGTCGGTAGAGGACAGCCCCAGCATTTT. This encodes CASSLDVGRGQPQHF.

This chain links TRBV4-1 with TRBJ1-2, with 7 bases matching TRBD1. This CDR3 contains 14 residues. Per germline, CDR1 MGHRA and CDR2 YSYEKL. Trimming removed 1 base from V and 8 bases from J; junction bases left unmatched: 7. The CDR3 loop is CASSQVGQSWGYTF. CDR3 sequence (DNA): TGCGCCAGCAGCCAAGTGGGACAGAGTTGGGGCTACACCTTC.

The rearrangement uses TRBV11-2 and TRBJ1-1; the D is unclear. The CDR3 is 12 amino acids. CDR1 is SGHAT and CDR2 is FQNNGV in the germline V gene. Deletions cut 4 bases from V and 0 bases from J, with 3 bases between. CDR3 nucleotides: TGTGCCAGCAGCTCTATGAACACTGAAGCTTTCTTT. It codes for CASSSMNTEAFF.

The V and J genes are TRBV30 and TRBJ2-1; TRBD2 matches at 8 bases. This CDR3 has 13 amino acids. Trimming at V came to 5 bases and at J to 6 bases, leaving 6 bases not matched to a gene. The germline V gene has CDR1 GTSNPN and CDR2 SVGIG (reference sequence). This chain's CDR3 is CAWSFGRGNEQFF. Written as DNA, the CDR3 is TGTGCCTGGTCTTTCGGGAGGGGCAATGAGCAGTTCTTC.

The J gene is TRBJ2-1, the V gene TRBV29-1, with a possible D match to TRBD1 (5 bases). V lost 4 bases to trimming and J lost 11 bases, with 12 bases between them. The CDR3 contains 11 residues. Germline V gene lookup returns CDR1 SQVTM and CDR2 ANQGSEA. The CDR3 region has the DNA TGCAGCGTTGTTTGGGGCCCACAGCAGTTCTTC. Its translation: CSVVWGPQQFF.

For the CDR3, the DNA is TGTGCCAGTAGTATAGGGTCGGGGGGGGCAGTCACTGAAGCTTTCTTT. This encodes CASSIGSGGAVTEAFF. The gene calls are TRBV19 and TRBJ1-1; maybe TRBD1 (6 bases). CDR1 is LNHDA and CDR2 is SQIVND in the germline V gene (reference sequence). V was trimmed by 1 base and J by 4 bases, leaving 16 bases between them. The CDR3 contains 16 residues.

As concerns this clone: The junction differs from germline at one of its ends, possibly a read error. The chain links TRBV7-8 to TRBJ1-5, with TRBD1 matching 7 bases. The CDR3 consists of 16 residues. Germline CDR1 is SGHVS and CDR2 is FQNEAQ. The CDR3 protein is CASTLYRGWSNQPQHF. DNA of the CDR3: TGTGCCAGCACCTTATACAGGGGTTGGAGCAATCAGCCCCAGCATTTT.

This clone came up once. This chain links TRBV7-9 with TRBJ1-2; 9 bases are a match to TRBD1. In germline, CDR1 is SEHNR, CDR2 FQNEAQ (reference sequence). The CDR3 covers 14 residues. The ends lost 5 bases at V and 8 bases at J; junction bases unmatched: 9. The CDR3, as DNA: TGTGCCAGCAGCCCGTGGACAGGGGATAACGGCTACACCTTC. It codes for CASSPWTGDNGYTF.

This clone was seen a handful of times. The rearrangement links TRBV9 to TRBJ2-3, with 9 bases fitting TRBD2. V shed 6 bases and J 2 bases; nucleotides not matched to a gene: 13. There are 17 residues in the CDR3. Germline lookup yields CDR1 SGDLS and CDR2 YYNGEE. The CDR3 DNA is TGTGCCAGCAATGAAAGAGGACTAGCGACCTCCACAGATACGCAGTATTTT. Translation: CASNERGLATSTDTQYF. Using reference TRBV9 and TRBJ2-3 for the parts outside the CDR3, the full variable domain is DSGVTQTPKHLITATGQRVTLRCSPRSGDLSVYWYQQSLDQGLQFLIQYYNGEERAKGNILERFSAQQFPDLHSELNLSSLELGDSALYFCASNERGLATSTDTQYFGPGTRLTVL.

In its sample, this clone was seen once. The chain uses TRBV7-9 and TRBJ2-7, with 14 bases identical to TRBD2. The CDR3 runs 15 residues. Germline CDR1 reads SEHNR; CDR2 reads FQNEAQ (reference sequence). With 5 bases clipped from V and 2 bases from J, the junction kept 2 bases outside the gene matches. CDR3 loop: CASSRTSGGPYEQYF. For the CDR3, the DNA is TGTGCCAGCAGCCGGACTAGCGGGGGGCCCTACGAGCAGTACTTC.

The V and J genes are TRBV15 and TRBJ2-7; 11 bases agree with TRBD1. Trimming at V came to 9 bases and at J to 1 base, leaving 2 bases not matched to a gene. The CDR3 is 13 residues long. Per germline, CDR1 LNHNV and CDR2 YYDKDF (reference sequence). The CDR3 DNA reads as TGTGCCACTGGGGACAGGGGGTCCTACGAGCAGTACTTC. Protein product: CATGDRGSYEQYF.

This clone was seen just once. The J gene is TRBJ2-7, the V gene TRBV18; TRBD1 matches 8 bases. CDR3 length: 14 amino acids. Trimming at V came to 3 bases and at J to 3 bases, leaving 4 bases not matched to a gene. The V gene's germline CDR1 is KGHSH and CDR2 LQKENI. In DNA form, the CDR3 reads TGTGCCAGCTCACCCACACAGGGGGACTACGAGCAGTACTTC. Its protein product is CASSPTQGDYEQYF.

This chain uses TRBV11-2 with TRBJ2-1; a weak D match, TRBD2 (5 bases). This CDR3 is built from 17 residues. V gave up 7 bases and J gave up 6 bases, with 25 bases separating them. CDR1 is SGHAT, CDR2 FQNNGV, per germline. CDR3 coding DNA: TGTGCCAGCAACCCATTTTCGGGGATCCCCGCAAGCAATGAGCAGTTCTTC. Amino acids: CASNPFSGIPASNEQFF.

V is TRBV27 and J is TRBJ2-1; maybe TRBD2 (5 bases). The CDR3 totals 19 residues. The germline gives CDR1 MNHEY, CDR2 SMNVEV (reference sequence). Trimming left V 1 base short and J 0 bases short, with 19 bases between. In DNA, the CDR3 is TGTGCCAGCAGTTTATACCTAGCCCTACCCCTTAGCTCCTACAATGAGCAGTTCTTC. It codes for CASSLYLALPLSSYNEQFF.

This clone came up once. The chain links TRBV9 to TRBJ2-1; TRBD2 might be the D (6 bases). The CDR3 has 15 residues. Germline V gene lookup returns CDR1 SGDLS and CDR2 YYNGEE. V was pared by 4 bases and J by 2 bases, with 13 bases between. CDR3 in DNA: TGTGCCAGCAGCCTCGGAGGGGCCACCTACAATGAGCAGTTCTTC. Its protein is CASSLGGATYNEQFF.

The rearrangement links TRBV7-9 to TRBJ2-1, with TRBD2 matching over 12 bases. Germline CDR1 SEHNR, CDR2 FQNEAQ (reference sequence). The CDR3 loop spans 17 amino acids. V lost 8 bases to trimming and J lost 2 bases; unmatched junction nucleotides: 10. The CDR3 DNA follows: TGTGCCAGCTTCCTAGCGGGGGGGCCGGTCACCTACAATGAGCAGTTCTTC. This gives the protein CASFLAGGPVTYNEQFF.

The chain has TRBV11-3 and TRBJ2-5; 7 nucleotides match TRBD2. The V gene's germline CDR1 is SGHNT and CDR2 YENEEA. This CDR3 has 15 residues. Germline trimming cut 5 bases from V and 5 bases from J; bases unmatched to any gene: 11. CDR3 residues: CASSRTSALGETQYF. The CDR3 DNA reads TGTGCCAGCAGCCGCACTAGCGCCCTGGGGGAGACCCAGTACTTC.

This rearrangement joins TRBV19 to TRBJ1-2, with D possibly matching TRBD1 (6 bases). V lost 6 bases and J 8 bases, leaving 28 bases between the germline ends. This CDR3 comprises 17 residues. Germline V gene lookup returns CDR1 LNHDA and CDR2 SQIVND (reference sequence). Here the CDR3 DNA reads TGTGCCAGTAGCCCGGCGGCTCAAACGGGACAACGTGAAGGCTACACCTTC. Its protein product is CASSPAAQTGQREGYTF. Based on the CDR3 plus reference TRBV19 and TRBJ1-2, the full variable domain is DGGITQSPKYLFRKEGQNVTLSCEQNLNHDAMYWYRQDPGQGLRLIYYSQIVNDFQKGDIAEGYSVSREKKESFPLTVTSAQKNPTAFYLCASSPAAQTGQREGYTFGSGTRLTVV.

The gene calls are TRBV19 and TRBJ1-2; 10 bases are shared with TRBD1. CDR3 length: 12 amino acids. V lost 6 bases and J lost 7; bases outside the gene matches: 2. From germline, CDR1 is LNHDA and CDR2 SQIVND (reference sequence). The DNA for the CDR3 is TGTGCCAGTAGGACAGGGGGCGTTGGCTACACCTTC. Translation: CASRTGGVGYTF.

V is TRBV28 and J is TRBJ2-7; possibly TRBD1 for D (6 bases). The CDR3 consists of 15 residues. Per the germline V gene, CDR1 is MDHEN and CDR2 is SYDVKM. Trimming removed 5 bases at V and 3 bases at J, with 17 bases between. The CDR3 protein is CASSQNRDIYYEQYF. DNA for the CDR3: TGTGCCAGCAGTCAGAACCGGGACATCTACTACGAGCAGTACTTC.

This sequence joins TRBV6-5 and TRBJ1-1; 7 bases are shared with TRBD1. Germline V gene lookup returns CDR1 MNHEY and CDR2 SVGAGI. V gave up 6 bases and J gave up 0 bases; unmatched junction bases: 7. There are 15 residues in the CDR3. Here the CDR3 reads CASRRQGSLNTEAFF. CDR3 DNA sequence: TGTGCCAGCAGACGACAGGGTTCATTGAACACTGAAGCTTTCTTT.

The rearrangement uses TRBV9 and TRBJ2-7; 10 bases fit TRBD2. V dropped 4 bases and J dropped 5; count of bases not matched to a gene: 15. The CDR3 totals 17 residues. The germline gives CDR1 SGDLS, CDR2 YYNGEE. The DNA of the CDR3 is TGTGCCAGCAGCCCACGACCCCTAGGACTAGCGGTCCACGAGCAGTACTTC. Its translation: CASSPRPLGLAVHEQYF.